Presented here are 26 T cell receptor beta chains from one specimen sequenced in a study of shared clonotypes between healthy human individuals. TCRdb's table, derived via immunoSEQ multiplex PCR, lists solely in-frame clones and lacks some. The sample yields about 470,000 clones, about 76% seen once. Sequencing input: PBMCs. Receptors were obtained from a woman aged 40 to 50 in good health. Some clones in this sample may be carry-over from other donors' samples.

CDR3 in amino acids: CASSYTGDTEAFF. CDR3 coding DNA: TGTGCCAGCAGCTACACAGGGGACACTGAAGCTTTCTTT. The chain uses TRBV7-9 and TRBJ1-1; 7 nucleotides match TRBD1. After removal of 4 bases from V and 3 bases from J, the junction contained 2 bases not matched to a gene. Looked up from germline, CDR1 is SEHNR and CDR2 is FQNEAQ (reference sequence). The CDR3 is 13 residues long.

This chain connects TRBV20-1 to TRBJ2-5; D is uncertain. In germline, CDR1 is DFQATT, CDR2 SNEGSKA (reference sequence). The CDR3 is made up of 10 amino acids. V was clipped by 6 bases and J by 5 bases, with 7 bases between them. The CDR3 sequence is CSATRETQYF. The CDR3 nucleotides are TGCAGTGCCACGAGGGAGACCCAGTACTTC.

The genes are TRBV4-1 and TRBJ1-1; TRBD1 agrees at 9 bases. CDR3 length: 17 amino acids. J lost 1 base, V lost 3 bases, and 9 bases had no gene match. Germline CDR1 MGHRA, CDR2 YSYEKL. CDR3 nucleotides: TGCGCCAGCAGCCAGGGGGAACGGGGACAGGGGAACACTGAAGCTTTCTTT. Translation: CASSQGERGQGNTEAFF.

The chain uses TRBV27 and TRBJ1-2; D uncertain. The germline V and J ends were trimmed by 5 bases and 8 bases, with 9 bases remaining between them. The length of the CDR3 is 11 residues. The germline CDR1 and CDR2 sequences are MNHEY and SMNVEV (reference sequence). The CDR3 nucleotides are TGTGCCAGCAGTCCCGCGAGAGGCTACACCTTC. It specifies CASSPARGYTF.

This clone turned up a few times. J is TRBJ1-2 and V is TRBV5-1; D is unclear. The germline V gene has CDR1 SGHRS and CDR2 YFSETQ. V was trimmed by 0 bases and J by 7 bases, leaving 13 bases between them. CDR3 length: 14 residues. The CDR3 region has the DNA TGCGCCAGCAGCTTGGCCGGGAGTCAACTTGGCTACACCTTC. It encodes CASSLAGSQLGYTF.

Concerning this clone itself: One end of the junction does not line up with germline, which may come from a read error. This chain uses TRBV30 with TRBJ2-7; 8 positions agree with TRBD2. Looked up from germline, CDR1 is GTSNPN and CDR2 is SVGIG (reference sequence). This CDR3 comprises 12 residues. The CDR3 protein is CAWSVQGTRKTF. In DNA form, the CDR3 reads TGTGCCTGGAGTGTACAAGGGACTAGGAAAACATTC.

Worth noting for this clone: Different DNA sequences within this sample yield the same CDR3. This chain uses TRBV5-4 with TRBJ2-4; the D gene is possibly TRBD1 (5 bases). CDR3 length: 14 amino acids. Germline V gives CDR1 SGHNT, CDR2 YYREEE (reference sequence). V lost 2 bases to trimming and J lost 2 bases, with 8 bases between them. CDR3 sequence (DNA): TGTGCCAGCAGCTTCCAGGGTTCCAAAAACATTCAGTACTTC. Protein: CASSFQGSKNIQYF.

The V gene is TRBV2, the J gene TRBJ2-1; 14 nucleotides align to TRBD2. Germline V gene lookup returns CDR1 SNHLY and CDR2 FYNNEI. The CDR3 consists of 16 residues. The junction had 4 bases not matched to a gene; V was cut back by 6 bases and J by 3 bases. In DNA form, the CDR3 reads TGTGCCAGCAGAACCGGGACTAGCGGGAGCTACAATGAGCAGTTCTTC. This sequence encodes CASRTGTSGSYNEQFF.

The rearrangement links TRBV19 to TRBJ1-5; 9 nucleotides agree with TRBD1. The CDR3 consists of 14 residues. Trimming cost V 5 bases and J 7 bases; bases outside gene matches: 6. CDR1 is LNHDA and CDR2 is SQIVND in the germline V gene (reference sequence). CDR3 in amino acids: CASSLGTGRQPQHF. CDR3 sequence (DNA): TGTGCCAGTAGTCTTGGGACAGGGCGCCAGCCCCAGCATTTT.

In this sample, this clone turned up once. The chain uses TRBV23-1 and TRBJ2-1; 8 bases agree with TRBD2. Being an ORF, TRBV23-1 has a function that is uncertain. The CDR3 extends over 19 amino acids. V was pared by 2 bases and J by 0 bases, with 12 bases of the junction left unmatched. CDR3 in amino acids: CASSQQHASGLLSYNEQFF. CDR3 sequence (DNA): TGCGCCAGCAGTCAACAGCATGCTAGCGGGCTTCTCTCCTACAATGAGCAGTTCTTC.

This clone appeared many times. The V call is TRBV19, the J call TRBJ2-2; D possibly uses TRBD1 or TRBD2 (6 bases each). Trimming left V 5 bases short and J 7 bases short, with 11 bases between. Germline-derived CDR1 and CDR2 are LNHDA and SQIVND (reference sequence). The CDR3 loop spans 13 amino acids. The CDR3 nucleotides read TGTGCCAGTAGTCCAAGGGGGGACGGGGAGCTGTTTTTT. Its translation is CASSPRGDGELFF.

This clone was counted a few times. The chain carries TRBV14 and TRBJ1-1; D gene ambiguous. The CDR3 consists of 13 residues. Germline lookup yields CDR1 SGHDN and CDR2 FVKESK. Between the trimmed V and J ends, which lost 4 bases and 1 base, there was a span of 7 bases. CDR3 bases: TGTGCCAGCAGCCCCTACAGGAACACTGAAGCTTTCTTT. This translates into CASSPYRNTEAFF.

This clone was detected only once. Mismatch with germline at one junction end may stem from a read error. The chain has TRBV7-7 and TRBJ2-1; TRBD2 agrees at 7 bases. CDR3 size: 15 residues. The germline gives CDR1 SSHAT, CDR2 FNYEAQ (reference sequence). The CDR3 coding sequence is TGTGCTAGCAGCTCGGGCGGGAGTACCCTCGAAGAGCAGTTCTTC. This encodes CASSSGGSTLEEQFF.

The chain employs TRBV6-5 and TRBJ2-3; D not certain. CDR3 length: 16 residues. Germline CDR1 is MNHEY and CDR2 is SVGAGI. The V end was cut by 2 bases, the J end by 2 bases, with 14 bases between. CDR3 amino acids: CASSYGPSEITDTQYF. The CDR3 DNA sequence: TGTGCCAGCAGTTACGGACCTTCAGAAATCACAGATACGCAGTATTTT.

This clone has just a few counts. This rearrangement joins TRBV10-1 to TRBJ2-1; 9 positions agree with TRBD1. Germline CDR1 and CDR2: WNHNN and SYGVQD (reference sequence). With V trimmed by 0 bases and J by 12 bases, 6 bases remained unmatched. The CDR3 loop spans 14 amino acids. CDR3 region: CASSESGTGRWQFF. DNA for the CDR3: TGCGCCAGCAGTGAGTCGGGGACAGGGAGGTGGCAGTTCTTC.

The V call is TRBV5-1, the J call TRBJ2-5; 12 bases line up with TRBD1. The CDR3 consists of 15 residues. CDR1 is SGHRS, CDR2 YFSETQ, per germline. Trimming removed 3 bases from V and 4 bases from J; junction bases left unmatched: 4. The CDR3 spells CASSWGDRGPETQYF. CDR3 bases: TGCGCCAGCAGCTGGGGGGACAGGGGGCCAGAGACCCAGTACTTC.

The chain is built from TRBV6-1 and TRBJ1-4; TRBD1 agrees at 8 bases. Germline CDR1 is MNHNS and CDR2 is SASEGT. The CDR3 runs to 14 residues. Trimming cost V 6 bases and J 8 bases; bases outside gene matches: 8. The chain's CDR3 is CASSHRTGYEKLFF. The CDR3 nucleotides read TGTGCCAGCAGCCACCGGACAGGGTACGAAAAACTGTTTTTT.

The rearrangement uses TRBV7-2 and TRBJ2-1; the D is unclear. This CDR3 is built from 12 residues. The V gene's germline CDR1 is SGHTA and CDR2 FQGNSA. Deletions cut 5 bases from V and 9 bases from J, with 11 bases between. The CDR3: CASSALLGEQFF. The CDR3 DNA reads TGTGCCAGCAGCGCCCTTTTGGGTGAGCAGTTCTTC.

The CDR3 nucleotides read TGTGCCAGCAGCTTAACGAGAGGCTCGAATGAGCAGTTCTTC. Protein: CASSLTRGSNEQFF. The chain is built from TRBV7-3 and TRBJ2-1, with D hard to call. Trimming took off 0 bases at V and 7 bases at J, with 10 bases between the two ends. CDR1 and CDR2 (germline): SGHTA, FQGTGA. This CDR3 contains 14 residues.

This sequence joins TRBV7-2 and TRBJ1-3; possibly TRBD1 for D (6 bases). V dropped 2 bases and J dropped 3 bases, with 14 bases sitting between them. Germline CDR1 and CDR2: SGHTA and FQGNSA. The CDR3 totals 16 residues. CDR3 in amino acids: CASSLTAGAGGNTIYF. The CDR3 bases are TGTGCCAGCAGCTTAACAGCAGGGGCAGGTGGAAACACCATATATTTT. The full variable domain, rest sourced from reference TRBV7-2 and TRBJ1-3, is GAGVSQSPSNKVTEKGKDVELRCDPISGHTALYWYRQSLGQGLEFLIYFQGNSAPDKSGLPSDRFSAERTGGSVSTLTIQRTQQEDSAVYLCASSLTAGAGGNTIYFGEGSWLTVV.

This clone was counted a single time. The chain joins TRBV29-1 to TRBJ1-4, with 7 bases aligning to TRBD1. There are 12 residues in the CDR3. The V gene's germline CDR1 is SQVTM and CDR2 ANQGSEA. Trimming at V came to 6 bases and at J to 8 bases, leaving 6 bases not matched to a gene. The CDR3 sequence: CSVGDRGEKLFF. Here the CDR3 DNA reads TGCAGCGTGGGGGACAGAGGAGAAAAACTGTTTTTT.

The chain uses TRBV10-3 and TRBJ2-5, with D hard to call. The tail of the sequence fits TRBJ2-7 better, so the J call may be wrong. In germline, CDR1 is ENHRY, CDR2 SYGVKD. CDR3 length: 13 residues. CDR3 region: CAISEEKGLEQYF. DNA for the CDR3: TGTGCCATCAGTGAGGAGAAGGGTCTCGAGCAGTACTTC.

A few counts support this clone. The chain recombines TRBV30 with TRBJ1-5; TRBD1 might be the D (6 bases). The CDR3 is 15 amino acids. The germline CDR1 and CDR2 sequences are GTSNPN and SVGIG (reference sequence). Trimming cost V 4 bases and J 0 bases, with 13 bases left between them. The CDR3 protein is CAWNLGALSNQPQHF. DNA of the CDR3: TGTGCCTGGAACCTGGGGGCCCTTAGCAATCAGCCCCAGCATTTT.

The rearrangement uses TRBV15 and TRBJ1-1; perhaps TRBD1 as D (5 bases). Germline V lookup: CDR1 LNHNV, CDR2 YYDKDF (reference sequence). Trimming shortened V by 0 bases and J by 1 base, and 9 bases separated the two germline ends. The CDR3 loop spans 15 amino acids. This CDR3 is CATSRDLGTNTEAFF. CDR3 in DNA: TGTGCCACCAGCAGAGATTTGGGGACGAACACTGAAGCTTTCTTT.

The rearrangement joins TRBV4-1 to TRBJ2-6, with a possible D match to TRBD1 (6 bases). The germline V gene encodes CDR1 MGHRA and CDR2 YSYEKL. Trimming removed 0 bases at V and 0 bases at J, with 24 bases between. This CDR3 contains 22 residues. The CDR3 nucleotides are TGCGCCAGCAGCCAAGATCAGGGTATGTGGCGACAGGACCTCTCTGGGGCCAACGTCCTGACTTTC. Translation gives CASSQDQGMWRQDLSGANVLTF.

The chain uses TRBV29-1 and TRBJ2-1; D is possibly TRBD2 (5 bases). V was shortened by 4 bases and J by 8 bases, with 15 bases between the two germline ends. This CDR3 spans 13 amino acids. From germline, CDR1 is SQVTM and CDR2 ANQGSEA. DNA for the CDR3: TGCAGCGTTGCTGAGGGTGTGGACGATGAGCAGTTCTTC. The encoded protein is CSVAEGVDDEQFF.